The T cell receptor (beta chain) under discussion was sequenced for a study of blood T cell repertoires in COVID-19. The authors' processing: Reference gene primer amplification yielded estimated nucleated cell counts. The protocol was immunoSEQ multiplex PCR, while the TCRdb copy is restricted to in-frame clones and leaves out a portion. V, J and clone size are those of that table, while D and trimming were read from the DNA. In the table there are about 480,000 clones, roughly 91% of which are singletons. Germline CDR1 reads GTSNPN; CDR2 reads SVGIG (reference sequence). The ends lost 5 bases at V and 8 bases at J; junction bases unmatched: 4. The CDR3 loop spans 11 amino acids.

The receptor comes from a woman in her 50s with COVID-19, enrolled during active disease. The sample comprised peripheral blood. The chain links TRBV30 to TRBJ1-2, with 8 positions matching TRBD1. CDR3 bases: TGTGCCTGGGACAGGGGATTAGGCTACACCTTC. Encoded protein: CAWDRGLGYTF.